A single sample gave rise to the 8 T cell receptor beta chains below, sequenced in a study of cytotoxic CD8 clonotypes in ibrutinib-treated CLL. Repertoires were generated with immunoSEQ multiplex PCR, while TCRdb's copy carries only in-frame clones and drops some. The sample yields about 20,000 clones, roughly 75% seen once. This material consisted of PBMCs, taken before ibrutinib treatment. These TCRs come from a human donor with chronic lymphocytic leukemia.

This chain uses TRBV19 with TRBJ2-3, with D tentatively TRBD2 (5 bases). From germline, CDR1 is LNHDA and CDR2 SQIVND (reference sequence). V was trimmed by 5 bases and J by 9 bases, leaving 21 bases between them. The CDR3 spans 15 residues. The DNA for the CDR3 is TGTGCCAGTAGTTCTTACAATGCGGGTAGTGGGACGCAGTATTTT. This encodes CASSSYNAGSGTQYF.

The rearrangement joins TRBV23-1 to TRBJ1-2; D is perhaps TRBD1 (5 bases). TRBV23-1 is flagged as an ORF with uncertain function. V gave up 9 bases and J gave up 6 bases, with 17 bases separating them. The CDR3 loop spans 13 amino acids. CDR3 amino acids: CASPKTARHGYTF. The CDR3 DNA is TGCGCCAGTCCGAAGACAGCCAGACATGGCTACACCTTC.

This chain uses TRBV20-1 with TRBJ2-1; D unclear. The CDR3 covers 11 residues. The V end was cut by 0 bases, the J end by 10 bases, with 7 bases between. Germline values: CDR1 DFQATT, CDR2 SNEGSKA (reference sequence). CDR3 in amino acids: CSARDPPEQFF. The CDR3 DNA is TGCAGTGCTAGAGATCCGCCAGAGCAGTTCTTC.

This clone was seen more than once but under ten times. The chain employs TRBV5-1 and TRBJ2-1, with D possibly called TRBD1 or TRBD2 (5 bases each). The V end was cut by 1 base, the J end by 7 bases, with 12 bases between. Germline CDR1 is SGHRS and CDR2 is YFSETQ. The CDR3 is 14 residues long. The DNA of the CDR3 is TGCGCCAGCAGCTTGCAAGGATGGGGGAATGAGCAGTTCTTC. Residues: CASSLQGWGNEQFF.

This clone was seen only a few times. This chain connects TRBV6-4 to TRBJ2-3; 7 positions match TRBD2. Trimming took 0 bases from V and 3 from J; bases not matched to a gene: 0. The CDR3 consists of 14 residues. Germline assignment: CDR1 MRHNA and CDR2 SNTAGT. The CDR3 region has the DNA TGTGCCAGCAGTGACTCGCGGGAGACAGATACGCAGTATTTT. Its translation is CASSDSRETDTQYF.

J is TRBJ1-6 and V is TRBV4-1, with D possibly TRBD1 on 6 matching bases. CDR3 length equals 16 residues. CDR1 and CDR2 (germline): MGHRA, YSYEKL. Trimming cost V 3 bases and J 0 bases, with 9 bases left between them. The CDR3 reads CASSHLTGSYNSPLHF. The CDR3 DNA reads TGCGCCAGCAGCCATTTGACAGGCTCCTATAATTCACCCCTCCACTTT.

The chain links TRBV18 to TRBJ1-6; no definite D call. V lost 3 bases and J lost 0, with 15 bases in between. This CDR3 has 18 amino acids. Germline values: CDR1 KGHSH, CDR2 LQKENI. CDR3 loop: CASSPLFKQSSYNSPLHF. The CDR3 DNA reads TGTGCCAGCTCACCCCTATTTAAGCAGAGCTCCTATAATTCACCCCTCCACTTT. The complete variable domain, with remaining parts taken from reference TRBV18 and TRBJ1-6, reads NAGVMQNPRHLVRRRGQEARLRCSPMKGHSHVYWYRQLPEEGLKFMVYLQKENIIDESGMPKERFSAEFPKEGPSILRIQQVVRGDSAAYFCASSPLFKQSSYNSPLHFGNGTRLTVT.

CDR3: CASSDDNSPLHF. In DNA, the CDR3 is TGTGCCAGCAGTGACGATAATTCACCCCTCCACTTT. The chain couples TRBV2 to TRBJ1-6; D is ambiguous. V lost 3 bases and J lost 5, with 2 bases in between. CDR1 SNHLY and CDR2 FYNNEI come from the germline V gene. This CDR3 is built from 12 residues.